This TCR beta chain was sequenced for a study of technical replicates of blood from a few donors. Only in-frame clones appear in the TCRdb table, and some are missing; sequencing was by immunoSEQ multiplex PCR. The sample yields approximately 70,000 clones, just under 97% seen once. The V gene's germline CDR1 is SGHKS and CDR2 YYEKEE (reference sequence). The V and J ends lost 1 base and 4 bases respectively, with 9 bases between them. The CDR3 has 14 residues. The count of this clone is one. Sequencing was performed on T cells isolated from PBMCs. The clonotype comes from a human donor in good health. The chain carries TRBV5-5 and TRBJ2-1, with D perhaps matching TRBD2 (6 bases). CDR3 protein: CASSLQLAYNEQFF. Here the CDR3 DNA reads TGTGCCAGCAGCTTGCAACTAGCTTACAATGAGCAGTTCTTC.